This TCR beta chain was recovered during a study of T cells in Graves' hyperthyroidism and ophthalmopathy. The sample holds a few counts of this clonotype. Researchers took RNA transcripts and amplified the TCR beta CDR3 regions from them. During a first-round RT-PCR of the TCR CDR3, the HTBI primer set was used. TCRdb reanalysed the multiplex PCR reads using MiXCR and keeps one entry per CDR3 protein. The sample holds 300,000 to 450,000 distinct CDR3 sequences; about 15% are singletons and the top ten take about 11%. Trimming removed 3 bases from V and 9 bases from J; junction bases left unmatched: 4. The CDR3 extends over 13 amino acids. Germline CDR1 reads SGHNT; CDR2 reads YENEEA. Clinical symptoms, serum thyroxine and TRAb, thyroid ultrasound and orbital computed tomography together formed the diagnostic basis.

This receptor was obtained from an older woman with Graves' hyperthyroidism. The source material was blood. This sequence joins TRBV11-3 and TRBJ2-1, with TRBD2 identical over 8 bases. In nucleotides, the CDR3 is TGTGCCAGCAGCTTTTCGGGAGGGGGTGAGCAGTTCTTC. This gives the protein CASSFSGGGEQFF.